This T cell receptor (beta chain) was recovered during a study of long-term antiretroviral therapy in people with HIV. On this clone itself: Its antigen remains unidentified.

The study, taken as a whole, reports: Controls showed broader CDR3 length ranges than did the HIV repertoires. Before ART, certain clones expanded, and these dominated the repertoire at all time points.

The length of the CDR3 is 14 residues. Trimming took off 4 bases at V and 2 bases at J, with 12 bases between the two ends. Germline V gene data show CDR1 as KGHSH and CDR2 as LQKENI. This was the immunoSEQ v3.0 assay at survey level. Method: immunoSEQ multiplex PCR; TCRdb's copy keeps in-frame clones and lacks some. This table has just under 8,000 clones, roughly 80% appearing once. This sample comprised unsorted PBMCs, obtained nearly 2.7 years before starting antiretroviral therapy. The TCR comes from a man in his forties with HIV. The chain joins TRBV18 to TRBJ2-7; TRBD1 is a possible D gene (6 bases). CDR3 amino acids: CASSRAGATYEQYF. CDR3 in DNA: TGTGCCAGCTCACGTGCAGGGGCGACCTACGAGCAGTACTTC.